This TCR beta chain emerged from a study of shared clonotypes between healthy human individuals (dated by TCRdb to the early 2020s). About the investigation overall: The cohort included three men and a couple of women between 18 and 49 years of age. The study deeply sequenced blood TCR repertoires of 5 or 6 healthy adults to estimate repertoire size and the extent of clonotype sharing between individuals. Libraries were prepared and TCR repertoires were sequenced by different laboratories using diverse techniques, in order to increase sequencing depth and limit assay-specific biases. Between about 0.94 and 8.9 billion PBMCs per donor were obtained by leukapheresis. For each donor, three plates each were used for CD4 naive and CD4 memory, two plates were used for CD8 naive, and one plate was used for CD8 memory.

In the case of this clone: The antigen it binds to is not known. Nothing much larger sits one base from this clone, and base qualities are not available.

Results the study describes overall, beyond this receptor: Pairwise subsampling indicated that sequencing depth was expected to affect the degree of clonotype sharing among donors. Naive subsets generally had larger estimated clonotype richness than memory subsets did. Because the study included only a small number of donors, the genetic and exposure-history diversity represented was limited. Sampling was restricted to blood, and TCR repertoires in tissue are likely to differ from TCR repertoires in blood. Compared with non-shared clonotypes, clonotypes shared by all four sorted-subset donors had higher generation probabilities. Rarefaction of sorted-subset datasets indicated incomplete sequencing despite the large sequencing depth. Across a few donors, approximately 5% of naive CD4, roughly 3.8% of naive CD8, 2% to 2.5% of memory CD4, and under 0.45% of memory CD8 clonotypes were shared.

Using the deep immunoSEQ assay, multiplex PCR amplified TCR CDR3 regions from genomic DNA. Extracted genomic DNA from each cell subset was distributed evenly across all wells of several immunoSEQ 96-well plates, and each plate was treated as a replicate. For sorted subsets, about 210 ng of genomic DNA, equivalent to 25,000 to 30,000 T cell genomes, went into each replicate PCR. The purified libraries were quantified using a Qubit 3.0 fluorometer, sized with a Bioanalyzer 2100, and then quantified again using the KAPA Library Quantification kit. Each immunoSEQ 96-well plate was sequenced on its own single-read 150-cycle Illumina NextSeq 550 flow cell. The study's processing was this. Because only junctional sequences without quality scores were contained in the immunoSEQ output, filtering matching that applied to full-length reads could not be performed. Sequences were annotated with PyIR, a Python wrapper for IgBLAST v1.9, using IMGT germline references to assign V/J genes and CDR3. Reads were filtered out if the reads had weak V/J assignments (E-value above 1e-6), no CDR3, stop codons, out-of-frame junctions, or ambiguous translated residues. V3J clonotypes were defined as sequences sharing the same inferred V gene, J gene, and CDR3 amino acid sequence. Percentage overlap between repertoires was calculated by dividing the number of shared unique clonotypes by the size of the smaller repertoire. Three approaches were used to assess repertoire richness: RTK rarefaction, the Chao1 estimator, and Recon v2.1 estimates of unobserved clonotypes. Generation probabilities were computed with OLGA for all TCRbeta clonotypes obtained by the gDNA method from a handful of donors. TCRdb holds this immuneACCESS table with in-frame rearrangements only. Some clones are missing; in checked studies, unresolved V genes explain under half, and the rest has no known cause. That table gives V, J and clone size, and the DNA gave D and trimming. This sample lists approximately 2,000,000 clones; 85% to 95% were detected once. Clones ranked in the top ten supply around 0.4% of the sample.

Donors were healthy HIV-negative adults with no recently reported acute infections or vaccinations. Every donor was a Caucasian adult living in Nashville, Tennessee, USA. CD4+ T cells were enriched by magnetic negative selection; naive cells were then positively selected on CD45RA, and the negative fraction formed the memory subset. After blood collection by leukapheresis, PBMCs were isolated using Ficoll-Histopaque density gradient centrifugation and then cryopreserved in the vapor phase of liquid nitrogen. Analytical flow cytometry was used to check the purity and quantity of every magnetically sorted T cell population. Each sorted fraction had its genomic DNA isolated and then quantified by UV absorbance on a Nanodrop 2000c. V is pared back by 0 bases and J by 2 bases, with 4 bases lying between the germline termini. The CDR3 runs 13 amino acids, cysteine and phenylalanine included. The kept DNA is CDR3 alone, 39 bases in frame from the first base. The germline V gene supplies CDR1 MNHEY and CDR2 SVGAGI.

The source of this sequence is a young man in good health. Some clones in this sample may be carry-over from other donors' samples. The specimen sequenced was naive CD4+ T cells from PBMCs. The sample's cell subset or site label, decoded: CD45RA+ positively selected. This chain is built from TRBV6-5 and TRBJ2-5; confidence is insufficient to name the D gene. In nucleotides, the sequence is TGTGCCAGCAGTTACTCCCTGCAAGAGACCCAGTACTTC. Translated, it reads CASSYSLQETQYF.